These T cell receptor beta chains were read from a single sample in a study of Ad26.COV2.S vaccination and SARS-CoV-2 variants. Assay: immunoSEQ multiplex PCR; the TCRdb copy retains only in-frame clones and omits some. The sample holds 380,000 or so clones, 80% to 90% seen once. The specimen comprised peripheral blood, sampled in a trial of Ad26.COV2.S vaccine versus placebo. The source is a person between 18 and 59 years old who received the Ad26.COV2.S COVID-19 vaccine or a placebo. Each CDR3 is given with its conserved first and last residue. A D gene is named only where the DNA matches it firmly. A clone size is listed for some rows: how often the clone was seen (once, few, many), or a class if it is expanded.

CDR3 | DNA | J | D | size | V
CASSVGPGGNQPQHF | TGTGCCAGCAGCGTAGGACCGGGAGGCAATCAGCCCCAGCATTTT | TRBJ1-5 | NA | few | TRBV9
CASSHTTRQGRNQPQHF | TGTGCCAGCAGCCATACTACTCGACAGGGACGCAATCAGCCCCAGCATTTT | TRBJ1-5 | TRBD1 | NA | TRBV3-1/TRBV3-2
CASSLGEGSPLHF | TGTGCCAGCAGCTTAGGCGAAGGATCACCCCTCCACTTT | TRBJ1-6 | NA | NA | TRBV13
CASSQEFPDTQYF | TGTGCCAGCAGCCAAGAATTCCCAGATACGCAGTATTTT | TRBJ2-3 | NA | NA | TRBV3-1/TRBV3-2
CASRPPSASYYEQYF | TGTGCCAGCAGGCCCCCTAGCGCAAGTTACTACGAGCAGTACTTC | TRBJ2-7 | NA | NA | TRBV13
CASSYRGISYNEQFF | TGTGCCAGCAGTTACAGGGGTATTTCCTACAATGAGCAGTTCTTC | TRBJ2-1 | NA | NA | TRBV6-5
CATSDSWTGPGQFF | TGTGCCACCAGTGATTCGTGGACAGGGCCAGGGCAGTTCTTC | TRBJ2-1 | TRBD1 | NA | TRBV24-1
CASSWTGNTGELFF | TGCGCCAGCAGCTGGACAGGGAACACCGGGGAGCTGTTTTTT | TRBJ2-2 | TRBD1 | NA | TRBV5-1
CASSQLAKNIQYF | TGTGCCAGCAGCCAACTAGCCAAAAACATTCAGTACTTC | TRBJ2-4 | NA | NA | TRBV14
CASSLLRGTDSPLHF | TGTGCCAGCAGTTTGTTAAGGGGAACGGATTCACCCCTCCACTTT | TRBJ1-6 | NA | NA | TRBV27
CASSDTGVANEKLFF | TGTGCCAGCAGCGACACAGGGGTGGCTAATGAAAAACTGTTTTTT | TRBJ1-4 | TRBD1 | once | TRBV9
CASSQDSAQPQHF | TGCGCCAGCAGCCAAGATTCGGCTCAGCCCCAGCATTTT | TRBJ1-5 | NA | NA | TRBV4-3
CASSRTLGYEQYF | TGTGCCAGCAGCCGAACTCTGGGCTACGAGCAGTACTTC | TRBJ2-7 | NA | NA | TRBV3-1/TRBV3-2
CASSLRDPRTGELFF | TGTGCCAGCAGCCTTCGGGATCCGCGGACCGGGGAGCTGTTTTTT | TRBJ2-2 | NA | NA | TRBV11-2
CASSLVDWLSTDTQYF | TGTGCCAGCAGCTTAGTTGACTGGCTAAGCACAGATACGCAGTATTTT | TRBJ2-3 | NA | NA | TRBV7-9
CASSLATVPLNTEAFF | TGTGCCAGCAGCTTGGCGACAGTCCCCCTGAACACTGAAGCTTTCTTT | TRBJ1-1 | NA | NA | TRBV5-4
CASSLQGYGYTF | TGTGCCAGCAGCTTGCAGGGATATGGCTACACCTTC | TRBJ1-2 | NA | NA | TRBV5-6
CASSPTTGGSSGANVLTF | TGTGCCAGCAGTCCTACGACAGGGGGCAGCTCTGGGGCCAACGTCCTGACTTTC | TRBJ2-6 | TRBD1 | NA | TRBV28
CASSSGQSDNQPQHF | TGTGCCAGCAGTTCGGGACAGTCCGACAATCAGCCCCAGCATTTT | TRBJ1-5 | TRBD1 | NA | TRBV28
CASSPSGAMAEAFF | TGTGCCAGCAGCCCTTCAGGGGCGATGGCTGAAGCTTTCTTT | TRBJ1-1 | NA | NA | TRBV7-2
CASSPGTAADTQYF | TGTGCCAGCTCACCCGGGACTGCGGCAGATACGCAGTATTTT | TRBJ2-3 | NA | NA | TRBV18
CSVEQGGIPEAFF | TGCAGCGTTGAACAGGGCGGTATACCTGAAGCTTTCTTT | TRBJ1-1 | NA | NA | TRBV29-1
CASSLDLRGPNTGELFF | TGTGCCAGCAGCTTGGATTTGCGGGGGCCCAACACCGGGGAGCTGTTTTTT | TRBJ2-2 | NA | NA | TRBV5-6
CVTSDGAAPEAFF | TGTGTCACCAGTGATGGGGCAGCCCCTGAAGCTTTCTTT | TRBJ1-1 | NA | NA | TRBV24-1
CASSPVETVNTEAFF | TGTGCCAGCTCACCAGTGGAGACCGTGAACACTGAAGCTTTCTTT | TRBJ1-1 | NA | NA | TRBV18
CASSRRTSGVTDTQYF | TGCGCCAGCAGCCGAAGGACTAGCGGGGTCACAGATACGCAGTATTTT | TRBJ2-3 | TRBD2 | NA | TRBV5-1
CASSFSATSTDTQYF | TGCGCCAGCAGCTTTTCCGCTACTAGCACAGATACGCAGTATTTT | TRBJ2-3 | NA | NA | TRBV5-1
CASSLYPTGSGTEAFF | TGTGCCAGCAGCCTATACCCGACGGGGAGCGGGACTGAAGCTTTCTTT | TRBJ1-1 | NA | NA | TRBV3-1/TRBV3-2
CASTPATGFPYGYTF | TGTGCCAGCACCCCGGCTACAGGGTTCCCTTATGGCTACACCTTC | TRBJ1-2 | NA | NA | TRBV27
CASSQELSRGSYNEQFF | TGTGCCAGCAGCCAAGAACTTTCCAGGGGCTCCTACAATGAGCAGTTCTTC | TRBJ2-1 | NA | NA | TRBV4-2
CASSFPSRDNRLVETQYF | TGTGCCAGCAGTTTCCCCTCTAGGGATAACAGGCTTGTAGAGACCCAGTACTTC | TRBJ2-5 | NA | NA | TRBV28
CASSLQPGAVTEAFF | TGTGCCAGCAGTTTACAACCGGGGGCTGTCACTGAAGCTTTCTTT | TRBJ1-1 | NA | NA | TRBV27
CASSIDPGANYGYTF | TGTGCCAGTAGTATAGATCCGGGAGCTAACTATGGCTACACCTTC | TRBJ1-2 | NA | NA | TRBV19
CASSILAVSSYEQYF | TGTGCCAGCAGCATACTAGCGGTAAGCTCCTACGAGCAGTACTTC | TRBJ2-7 | TRBD2 | NA | TRBV6-8
CASSLYGNEQFF | TGTGCCAGCAGTTTATATGGAAATGAGCAGTTCTTC | TRBJ2-1 | NA | NA | TRBV27
CASSQDRGGGSGELFF | TGCGCCAGCAGCCAAGATCGTGGCGGGGGGAGCGGGGAGCTGTTTTTT | TRBJ2-2 | TRBD2 | NA | TRBV4-1
CASSYGTGRTTGELFF | TGTGCCAGCAGTTACGGGACAGGGCGGACCACCGGGGAGCTGTTTTTT | TRBJ2-2 | TRBD1 | NA | TRBV9
CASSGQGREQYF | TGTGCCAGCTCGGGACAGGGGCGCGAGCAGTACTTC | TRBJ2-7 | TRBD1 | few | TRBV18
CASSLDSGRERTGELFF | TGTGCCAGCAGCTTGGATAGCGGGAGGGAGAGAACCGGGGAGCTGTTTTTT | TRBJ2-2 | TRBD2 | NA | TRBV11-2